The 28 T cell receptor beta chains listed next were all sequenced from one sample in a study of OX40 agonist ivuxolimab in advanced cancers. Here immunoSEQ multiplex PCR was the method, and the copy in TCRdb shows in-frame clones only, minus some. The table includes 70,000 to 85,000 clones, around 86% detected once. The material was CD4+ or CD8+ T cells sorted from blood, obtained in a trial of the OX40 agonist ivuxolimab. These receptor sequences come from an adult with an advanced solid tumor such as melanoma, head and neck, liver or kidney cancer.

The chain employs TRBV19 and TRBJ1-5; TRBD1 agrees at 7 bases. Trimming took 6 bases from V and 2 from J; bases not matched to a gene: 16. CDR3 length: 18 residues. Germline CDR1 reads LNHDA; CDR2 reads SQIVND (reference sequence). DNA for the CDR3: TGTGCCAGTAGAGAGACAGGGTATTTTGAAGGAGGCAATCAGCCCCAGCATTTT. Translation gives CASRETGYFEGGNQPQHF.

The chain uses TRBV6-5 and TRBJ1-4; TRBD1 might be the D (5 bases). Germline V CDR1 and CDR2: MNHEY, SVGAGI. Trimming removed 6 bases at V and 8 bases at J, with 10 bases between. The CDR3 has 12 residues. DNA for the CDR3: TGTGCCAGCAGGTCCGCAGGGGAAAAACTGTTTTTT. This gives the protein CASRSAGEKLFF.

This clone is a singleton in its sample. The chain couples TRBV20-1 to TRBJ2-5; no clear D. The CDR3 spans 11 residues. Germline V gives CDR1 DFQATT, CDR2 SNEGSKA (reference sequence). The V end was cut by 3 bases, the J end by 5 bases, with 7 bases between. The CDR3 region is CSASSFETQYF. The CDR3 DNA reads TGCAGTGCTAGCAGTTTCGAGACCCAGTACTTC.

The gene calls are TRBV19 and TRBJ2-1; 7 bases align to TRBD2. Trimming cost V 6 bases and J 9 bases; bases outside gene matches: 14. The CDR3 has 15 amino acids. The germline CDR1 and CDR2 sequences are LNHDA and SQIVND (reference sequence). CDR3 region: CASSRGGGLDGEQFF. In nucleotides, the CDR3 is TGTGCCAGTAGCCGCGGGGGTGGGTTGGATGGTGAGCAGTTCTTC.

The chain combines TRBV6-5 with TRBJ1-4; D is possibly TRBD1 (6 bases). This CDR3 region has 15 residues. From germline, CDR1 is MNHEY and CDR2 SVGAGI. V was clipped by 2 bases and J by 7 bases, with 14 bases between them. Here the CDR3 reads CASSYGGGRVEKLFF. The DNA for the CDR3 is TGTGCCAGCAGTTACGGAGGGGGTAGGGTTGAAAAACTGTTTTTT.

The CDR3 coding sequence is TGTGCCAGCAGGGCCCGAGGGCTAGGCTACACCTTC. Protein: CASRARGLGYTF. The chain has TRBV6-5 and TRBJ1-2; no definite D call. The CDR3 covers 12 residues. Germline lookup yields CDR1 MNHEY and CDR2 SVGAGI. V dropped 6 bases and J dropped 8 bases, with 13 bases sitting between them.

This sequence joins TRBV9 and TRBJ1-1; no clear D gene. The V gene's germline CDR1 is SGDLS and CDR2 YYNGEE. The CDR3 covers 14 residues. V was pared by 0 bases and J by 2 bases, with 8 bases between. The CDR3 DNA sequence: TGTGCCAGCAGCGTAGTGGGTAGCAACACTGAAGCTTTCTTT. It yields the protein CASSVVGSNTEAFF.

This clone was seen only once. The chain employs TRBV11-3 and TRBJ2-7, with unresolved D. This CDR3 has 14 amino acids. The V and J ends lost 1 base and 3 bases respectively, with 10 bases between them. Germline CDR1 reads SGHNT; CDR2 reads YENEEA. CDR3 protein: CASSLGPSIYEQYF. CDR3 nucleotide sequence: TGTGCCAGCAGCTTAGGACCAAGTATCTACGAGCAGTACTTC.

This chain uses TRBV15 with TRBJ1-2, with D possibly being TRBD1 (5 bases). The CDR3 extends over 16 amino acids. From germline, CDR1 is LNHNV and CDR2 YYDKDF (reference sequence). Trimming shortened V by 0 bases and J by 6 bases, and 17 bases separated the two germline ends. The CDR3 DNA is TGTGCCACCAGCAGAGATAGAGGGGAAGGGTCCCATGGCTACACCTTC. This sequence encodes CATSRDRGEGSHGYTF.

To note about this clone: The junction departs from the called germline gene at one end, perhaps through a read error. This chain connects TRBV4-2 to TRBJ2-3; TRBD2 matches at 11 bases. The CDR3 consists of 14 residues. Looked up from germline, CDR1 is LGHNA and CDR2 is YNFKEQ. CDR3 in amino acids: CASSQELAGDRQYF. The CDR3 region has the DNA TGTGCCAGCAGCCAAGAACTAGCGGGAGATAGGCAGTATTTT.

The V call is TRBV5-1, the J call TRBJ2-1; TRBD2 aligns across 7 bases. Germline CDR1 SGHRS, CDR2 YFSETQ. J lost 3 bases, V lost 4 bases, and 10 bases had no gene match. This CDR3 is 16 amino acids long. The CDR3 DNA is TGCGCCAGCAGCCCCCTGGGGGGGGAAAGCTACAATGAGCAGTTCTTC. Its translation: CASSPLGGESYNEQFF.

This sequence joins TRBV6-6 and TRBJ1-2; 9 bases match TRBD1. CDR1 and CDR2 from the germline V gene are MNHNY and SVGAGI (reference sequence). Trimming took 6 bases from V and 6 from J; bases not matched to a gene: 8. This CDR3 contains 14 residues. CDR3 sequence reads: CASRGRDRAHGYTF. In DNA, the CDR3 is TGTGCCAGCAGAGGCCGGGACAGGGCACATGGCTACACCTTC.

The chain is built from TRBV6-5 and TRBJ1-6, with D possibly being TRBD1 (5 bases). CDR1 MNHEY and CDR2 SVGAGI come from the germline V gene. V was cut by 2 bases and J by 10 bases, with 15 bases left in between. This CDR3 region has 15 residues. The CDR3 sequence: CASSYATGGGSPLHF. For the CDR3, the DNA is TGTGCCAGCAGTTACGCGACCGGGGGAGGCTCACCCCTCCACTTT.

The chain carries TRBV10-1 and TRBJ2-7; TRBD2 matches at 7 bases. CDR1 WNHNN and CDR2 SYGVQD come from the germline V gene (reference sequence). The CDR3 totals 14 residues. V trimming: 4 bases; J trimming: 5 bases; junction bases outside the gene matches: 8. The CDR3, as DNA: TGCGCCAGCAGTGCCCGGGGGGATATCGACGAGCAGTACTTC. It encodes CASSARGDIDEQYF.

V gene TRBV19 combines with J gene TRBJ1-6; D is undetermined. The V gene lost 5 bases and the J gene lost 7 bases, with 12 bases spanning the gap. Germline CDR1 is LNHDA and CDR2 is SQIVND (reference sequence). The CDR3 has 14 residues. The CDR3 sequence is CASSPSTLNSPLHF. The CDR3 nucleotides read TGTGCCAGTAGTCCTTCCACATTGAATTCACCCCTCCACTTT. Full variable domain (missing parts from reference TRBV19 and TRBJ1-6): DGGITQSPKYLFRKEGQNVTLSCEQNLNHDAMYWYRQDPGQGLRLIYYSQIVNDFQKGDIAEGYSVSREKKESFPLTVTSAQKNPTAFYLCASSPSTLNSPLHFGNGTRLTVT.

The chain employs TRBV7-2 and TRBJ1-2, with D uncertain. Germline values: CDR1 SGHTA, CDR2 FQGNSA. The V end was cut by 11 bases, the J end by 8 bases, with 15 bases between. There are 11 residues in the CDR3. The CDR3 is CAGGKGRGYTF. The CDR3, as DNA: TGTGCCGGAGGTAAAGGACGCGGCTACACCTTC.

This clone was seen once. The V and J genes are TRBV6-5 and TRBJ1-4, with TRBD1 as a possible D gene (5 bases). Germline V gene sequence: CDR1 MNHEY, CDR2 SVGAGI. CDR3 length: 14 residues. The V end lost 7 bases, the J end lost 10 bases, and 19 bases lay between the germline ends. CDR3 coding DNA: TGTGCCAGCAACCAGCAGGGCCTTTCAGGAAAACTGTTTTTT. It yields the protein CASNQQGLSGKLFF.

This sequence joins TRBV19 and TRBJ1-1, with D perhaps matching TRBD1 (5 bases). The CDR3 is 15 amino acids. CDR1 and CDR2 (germline): LNHDA, SQIVND (reference sequence). The V gene lost 7 bases and the J gene lost 0 bases, with 15 bases spanning the gap. The CDR3 loop reads CASIPTEKMNTEAFF. The CDR3 nucleotides read TGTGCCAGTATCCCGACAGAGAAAATGAACACTGAAGCTTTCTTT.

This clone was picked up a small number of times. The rearrangement uses TRBV6-6 and TRBJ2-5, with TRBD2 matching 8 bases. Losses at the gene ends were 6 bases for V and 3 bases for J; bases not matched to a gene: 6. The CDR3 is made up of 14 amino acids. Per the germline V gene, CDR1 is MNHNY and CDR2 is SVGAGI (reference sequence). CDR3 bases: TGTGCCAGCAGCTTCGGGGGGGCCAAAGAGACCCAGTACTTC. Translation: CASSFGGAKETQYF.

The chain uses TRBV21-1 and TRBJ2-3; the D segment call TRBD2 is taken from the table without a DNA check. TRBV21-1 is termed a pseudogene. The length of the CDR3 is 14 residues. For the CDR3, the DNA is TGTGCCAGCAGCAAAATTCGGGGGGCAGATACGCAGTATTTT. Amino acid sequence: CASSKIRGADTQYF.

The V call is TRBV5-1, the J call TRBJ1-6; D gene unclear. Per the germline V gene, CDR1 is SGHRS and CDR2 is YFSETQ. The CDR3 has 14 amino acids. Trimming shortened V by 0 bases and J by 10 bases, and 11 bases separated the two germline ends. CDR3 sequence reads: CASSLAPLGSPLHF. CDR3 in DNA: TGCGCCAGCAGCTTGGCACCGCTGGGCTCACCCCTCCACTTT.

V and J are TRBV14 and TRBJ2-1, with a possible D match to TRBD1 (6 bases). The germline V gene encodes CDR1 SGHDN and CDR2 FVKESK. Trimming pared 4 bases from V and 12 bases from J, leaving 19 bases between. CDR3 length: 14 residues. The DNA of the CDR3 is TGTGCCAGCAGCCCTAAAAAGGACCCAGGGGTGCAGTTCTTC. This sequence encodes CASSPKKDPGVQFF.

The rearrangement links TRBV9 to TRBJ1-1; maybe TRBD1 (5 bases). This CDR3 contains 14 residues. V was cut by 3 bases and J by 3 bases, with 12 bases left in between. The germline V gene has CDR1 SGDLS and CDR2 YYNGEE. CDR3 DNA: TGTGCCAGCAGCGCCGAGGGGATACACACTGAAGCTTTCTTT. It specifies CASSAEGIHTEAFF. The whole variable domain, filled in from reference TRBV9 and TRBJ1-1, reads DSGVTQTPKHLITATGQRVTLRCSPRSGDLSVYWYQQSLDQGLQFLIQYYNGEERAKGNILERFSAQQFPDLHSELNLSSLELGDSALYFCASSAEGIHTEAFFGQGTRLTVV.

The chain couples TRBV6-1 to TRBJ2-5; TRBD1 matches 8 bases. In germline, CDR1 is MNHNS, CDR2 SASEGT. V lost 8 bases and J lost 2; bases outside the gene matches: 7. CDR3 length equals 14 residues. The CDR3 bases are TGTGCCAGCGGACGGGACAGGTCACAAGAGACCCAGTACTTC. Residues: CASGRDRSQETQYF.

The CDR3 nucleotides read TGCGCCAGCAAGGCGGCACAAGAGACCCAGTACTTC. Residues: CASKAAQETQYF. The rearrangement links TRBV5-1 to TRBJ2-5; D not resolved. There are 12 residues in the CDR3. Germline values: CDR1 SGHRS, CDR2 YFSETQ. V gave up 6 bases and J gave up 2 bases, with 8 bases separating them.

The rearrangement links TRBV30 to TRBJ1-1; weak D call: TRBD1 (6 bases). CDR3 length equals 11 residues. Trimming took 7 bases from V and 11 from J, leaving 17 bases between them. Germline CDR1 reads GTSNPN; CDR2 reads SVGIG (reference sequence). The CDR3 DNA is TGTGCCTCTGGGGATGACAGGTTGGCTTTCTTT. It yields the protein CASGDDRLAFF.

This chain joins TRBV19 and TRBJ1-5; D gene uncertain. V gave up 3 bases and J gave up 0 bases, with 9 bases separating them. CDR1 and CDR2 (germline): LNHDA, SQIVND (reference sequence). The CDR3 is made up of 15 amino acids. The CDR3 DNA reads TGTGCCAGTAGTATCGCTAGATATAGCAATCAGCCCCAGCATTTT. It specifies CASSIARYSNQPQHF. Based on the CDR3 plus reference TRBV19 and TRBJ1-5, the full variable domain is DGGITQSPKYLFRKEGQNVTLSCEQNLNHDAMYWYRQDPGQGLRLIYYSQIVNDFQKGDIAEGYSVSREKKESFPLTVTSAQKNPTAFYLCASSIARYSNQPQHFGDGTRLSIL.

The gene calls are TRBV6-5 and TRBJ2-7; no firm D call. V lost 7 bases, J lost 3 bases, and 7 bases lay in between. The CDR3 consists of 11 residues. Germline V gene lookup returns CDR1 MNHEY and CDR2 SVGAGI. CDR3 in amino acids: CASTSRYEQYF. CDR3 in DNA: TGTGCCAGCACAAGTCGCTACGAGCAGTACTTC.